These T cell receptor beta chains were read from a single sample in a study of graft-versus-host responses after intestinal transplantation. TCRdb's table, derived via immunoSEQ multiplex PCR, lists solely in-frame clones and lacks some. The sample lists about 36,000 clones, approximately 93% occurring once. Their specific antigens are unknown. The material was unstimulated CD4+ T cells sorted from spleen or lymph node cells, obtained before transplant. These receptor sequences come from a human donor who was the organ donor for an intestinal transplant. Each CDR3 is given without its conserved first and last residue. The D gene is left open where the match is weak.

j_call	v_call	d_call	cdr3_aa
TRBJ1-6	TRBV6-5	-	ASSLGRVLSPLH
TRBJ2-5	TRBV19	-	ASTQGPGRETQY
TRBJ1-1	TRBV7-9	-	ASSLASGLTEAF
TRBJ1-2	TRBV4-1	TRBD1	ASSQPTGYGYT
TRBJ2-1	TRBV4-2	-	ASSQSEGGGFMYNEQF
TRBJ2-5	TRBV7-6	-	ASSLEGGTQY
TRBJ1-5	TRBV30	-	AWSGAGRGGGQPQH
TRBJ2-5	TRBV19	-	ASSMRETQY
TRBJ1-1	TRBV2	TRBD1	ASRKTGVGTEAF
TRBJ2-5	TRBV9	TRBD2	ASSVGNSGGETQY
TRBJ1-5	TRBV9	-	ASSVEADSNQPQH
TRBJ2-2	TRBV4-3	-	ASSPGLYTGELF
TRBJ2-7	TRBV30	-	AWSVLSGPSYEQY
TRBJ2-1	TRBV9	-	ASGSGLHEQF
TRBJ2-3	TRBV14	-	ASSQGLTDTQY
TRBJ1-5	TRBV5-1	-	ASSLERNQPQH
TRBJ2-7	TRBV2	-	AGGGPYEQY
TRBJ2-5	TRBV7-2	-	ASSLSRGGETQY
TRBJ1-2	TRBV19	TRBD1	ASSPHRDRGFYGYT
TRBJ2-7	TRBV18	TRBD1	ASSPPGAGGFYEQY
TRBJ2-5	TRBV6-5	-	ASSLGGKETQY
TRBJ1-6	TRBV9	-	ASRGGGAGSPLH
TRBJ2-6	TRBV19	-	ASSVQGSGANVLT
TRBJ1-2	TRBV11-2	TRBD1	ASSYSDRSYGYT